This T cell receptor beta chain was recorded in a study of control samples from healthy donors and cancer patients. This CDR3 comprises 15 residues. Germline-derived CDR1 and CDR2 are KGHDR and SFDVKD. Trimming took 0 bases from V and 3 from J; bases not matched to a gene: 1. Here immunoSEQ multiplex PCR was the method, and the copy in TCRdb shows in-frame clones only, minus some. The sample has 65,000 to 95,000 clones, 87% seen once. The source material was blood. The TCR sequence derives from a man aged 50 to 59 in good health. The gene calls are TRBV24-1 and TRBJ2-1; TRBD2 matches 7 bases. The CDR3 spells CATSDLGGGYNEQFF. The CDR3 DNA is TGTGCCACCAGTGATTTGGGCGGGGGCTACAATGAGCAGTTCTTC.